This T cell receptor (beta chain) derives from a study of T cells in Graves' hyperthyroidism and ophthalmopathy. Points from the study as a whole: Researchers found most expanded thyroid clonotypes above 0.001 in blood as well.

As to this clonotype: Its antigen is unidentified.

Amplified TCR beta CDR3 regions derived from RNA transcripts. TCR CDR3 regions were first amplified by RT-PCR with HTBI primers. TCRdb independently ran MiXCR on the multiplex PCR reads; one entry per CDR3 protein. The top ten hold 25% to 35% of the sample, which has 370,000 or so distinct CDR3 sequences, 15% to 17% seen once. The receptor was derived from a young woman with Graves' hyperthyroidism that later progressed to Graves' ophthalmopathy. Sequencing input: blood.

The CDR3 nucleotides are TGCGCCAGCAGCCAAGTAGCATCACCGGGGGAGCTGTTTTTT. It codes for CASSQVASPGELFF. The rearrangement links TRBV4-3 to TRBJ2-2; D not resolved. The CDR3 sequence is 14 residues long. V was pared by 1 base and J by 8 bases, with 11 bases between. Germline V gene sequence: CDR1 LGHNA, CDR2 YSLEER.